This TCR beta chain was documented in a study of CD8+CD57+ T cells in acquired aplastic anemia. Study-wide background: The average for DNA from sorted CD4+ and CD8+ cells was approximately 3.2 ug.

Comments on this clonotype: Its target is not known. One junction end does not reproduce the germline sequence, and a read error may be involved.

The CDR3 consists of 13 residues. CDR1 is ENHRY, CDR2 SYGVKD, per germline. The template for TCR beta VDJ and CDR3 sequence profiling was genomic DNA. Each CDR3 protein gets one entry after TCRdb re-called the reads with MiXCR. The sample consists of 150,000 to 200,000 distinct CDR3 sequences, 40% to 55% of them appearing once. General study findings and limits: With respect to CD8+ Simpson's diversity, patients and controls did not differ significantly.

Patients selected for sequencing had displayed CD8+CD57+ cell expansion by flow cytometry. Everyone among the patients had severe acquired aplastic anemia. The chain carries TRBV10-3 and TRBJ1-6; D unresolved. Sequenced input: sorted CD4+, CD8+, or CD8+CD57+ T cells (not recorded which) from PBMCs. This clonotype originated in a human donor with aplastic anemia. The CDR3 DNA sequence: TGTGCCAGCAGTACGGGATCCAATTCACCCCTCCACTTT. Protein sequence: CASSTGSNSPLHF.